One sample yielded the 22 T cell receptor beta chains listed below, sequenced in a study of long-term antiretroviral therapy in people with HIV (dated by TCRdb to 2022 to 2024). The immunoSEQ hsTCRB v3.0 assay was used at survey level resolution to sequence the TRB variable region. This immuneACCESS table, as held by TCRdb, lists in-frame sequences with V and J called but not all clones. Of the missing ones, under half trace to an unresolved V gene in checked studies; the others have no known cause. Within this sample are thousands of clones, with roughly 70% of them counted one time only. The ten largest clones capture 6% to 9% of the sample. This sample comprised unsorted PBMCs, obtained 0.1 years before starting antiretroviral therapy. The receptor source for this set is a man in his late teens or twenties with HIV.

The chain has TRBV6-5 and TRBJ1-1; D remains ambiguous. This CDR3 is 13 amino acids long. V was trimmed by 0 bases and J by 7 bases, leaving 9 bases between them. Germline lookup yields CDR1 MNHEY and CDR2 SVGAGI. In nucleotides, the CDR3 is TGTGCCAGCAGTTACTCGAGTACAGTTGAAGCTTTCTTT. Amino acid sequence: CASSYSSTVEAFF.

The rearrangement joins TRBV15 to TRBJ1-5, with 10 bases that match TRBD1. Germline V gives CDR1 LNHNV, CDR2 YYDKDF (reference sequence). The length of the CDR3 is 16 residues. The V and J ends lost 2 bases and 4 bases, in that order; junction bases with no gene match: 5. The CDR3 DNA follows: TGTGCCACCAGCAGATGGACAGGGGGGGAAAATCAGCCCCAGCATTTT. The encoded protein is CATSRWTGGENQPQHF. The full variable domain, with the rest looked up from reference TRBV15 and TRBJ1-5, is DAMVIQNPRYQVTQFGKPVTLSCSQTLNHNVMYWYQQKSSQAPKLLFHYYDKDFNNEADTPDNFQSRRPNTSFCFLDIRSPGLGDTAMYLCATSRWTGGENQPQHFGDGTRLSIL.

The CDR3, as DNA: TGTGCCAGCAGTCGACAGGGGAGCTCCTACGAGCAGTACTTC. Amino acids: CASSRQGSSYEQYF. The chain combines TRBV28 with TRBJ2-7; 8 bases are a match to TRBD1. The V and J ends lost 5 bases and 0 bases, in that order; junction bases with no gene match: 3. CDR1 MDHEN and CDR2 SYDVKM come from the germline V gene. The CDR3 consists of 14 residues. Using reference TRBV28 and TRBJ2-7 for the parts outside the CDR3, the full variable domain is DVKVTQSSRYLVKRTGEKVFLECVQDMDHENMFWYRQDPGLGLRLIYFSYDVKMKEKGDIPEGYSVSREKKERFSLILESASTNQTSMYLCASSRQGSSYEQYFGPGTRLTVT.

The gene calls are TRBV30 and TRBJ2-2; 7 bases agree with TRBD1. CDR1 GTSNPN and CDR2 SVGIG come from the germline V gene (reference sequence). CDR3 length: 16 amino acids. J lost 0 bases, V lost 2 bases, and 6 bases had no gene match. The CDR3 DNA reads TGTGCCTGGAGTCGGCCCGGGACAGCGAACACCGGGGAGCTGTTTTTT. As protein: CAWSRPGTANTGELFF.

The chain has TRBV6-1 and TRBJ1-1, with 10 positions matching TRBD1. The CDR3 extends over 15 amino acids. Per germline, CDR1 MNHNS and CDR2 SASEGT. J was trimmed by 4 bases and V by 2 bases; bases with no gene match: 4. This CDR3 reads CASSELGTGATEAFF. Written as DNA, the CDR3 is TGTGCCAGCAGTGAACTGGGGACAGGGGCCACTGAAGCTTTCTTT.

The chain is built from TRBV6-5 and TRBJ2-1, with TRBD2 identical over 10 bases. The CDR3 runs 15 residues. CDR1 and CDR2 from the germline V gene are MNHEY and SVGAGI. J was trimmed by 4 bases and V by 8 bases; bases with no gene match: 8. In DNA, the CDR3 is TGTGCCAGCTCGAACAGCGGGGGGGATTACAATGAGCAGTTCTTC. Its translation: CASSNSGGDYNEQFF.

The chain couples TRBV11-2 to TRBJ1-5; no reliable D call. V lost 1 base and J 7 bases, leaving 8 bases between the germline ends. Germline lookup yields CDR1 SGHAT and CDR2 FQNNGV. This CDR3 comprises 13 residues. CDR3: CASSLGAGQPQHF. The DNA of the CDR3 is TGTGCCAGCAGCTTAGGGGCGGGACAGCCCCAGCATTTT. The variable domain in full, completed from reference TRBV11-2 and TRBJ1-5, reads EAGVAQSPRYKIIEKRQSVAFWCNPISGHATLYWYQQILGQGPKLLIQFQNNGVVDDSQLPKDRFSAERLKGVDSTLKIQPAKLEDSAVYLCASSLGAGQPQHFGDGTRLSIL.

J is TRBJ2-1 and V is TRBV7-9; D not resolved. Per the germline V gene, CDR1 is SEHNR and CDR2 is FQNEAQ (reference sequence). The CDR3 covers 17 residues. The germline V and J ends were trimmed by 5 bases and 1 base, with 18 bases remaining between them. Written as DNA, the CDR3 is TGTGCCAGCAGCCCCATCACATGGGGTCCTTCCTACAATGAGCAGTTCTTC. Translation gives CASSPITWGPSYNEQFF.

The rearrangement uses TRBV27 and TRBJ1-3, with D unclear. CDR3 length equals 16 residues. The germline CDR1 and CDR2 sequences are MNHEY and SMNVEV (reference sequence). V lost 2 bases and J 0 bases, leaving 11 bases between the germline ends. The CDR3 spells CASSLKPPGSGNTIYF. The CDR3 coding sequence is TGTGCCAGCAGTTTAAAACCACCCGGCTCTGGAAACACCATATATTTT.

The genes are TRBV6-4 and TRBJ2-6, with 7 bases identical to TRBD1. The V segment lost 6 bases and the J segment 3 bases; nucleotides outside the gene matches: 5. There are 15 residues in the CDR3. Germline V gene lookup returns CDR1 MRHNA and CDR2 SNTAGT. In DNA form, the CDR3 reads TGTGCCAGCAGCGACAGGGCGGATGGGGCCAACGTCCTGACTTTC. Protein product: CASSDRADGANVLTF.

CDR3 sequence reads: CASSASGTGSEKLFF. The CDR3 DNA follows: TGTGCCAGCAGTGCCTCGGGCACGGGAAGTGAAAAACTGTTTTTT. The chain joins TRBV25-1 to TRBJ1-4; D remains unclear. Trimming shortened V by 4 bases and J by 7 bases, and 16 bases separated the two germline ends. The germline V gene encodes CDR1 MGHDK and CDR2 SYGVNS. The CDR3 is 15 residues long.

The CDR3 bases are TGTGCCAGCCGGGACAGCGGGGACCCAAAGGGAAAACTGTTTTTT. Encoded protein: CASRDSGDPKGKLFF. The rearrangement links TRBV6-6 to TRBJ1-4, with 7 nucleotides matching TRBD1. Trimming at V came to 8 bases and at J to 10 bases, leaving 16 bases not matched to a gene. Germline V CDR1 and CDR2: MNHNY, SVGAGI (reference sequence). CDR3 length equals 15 residues.

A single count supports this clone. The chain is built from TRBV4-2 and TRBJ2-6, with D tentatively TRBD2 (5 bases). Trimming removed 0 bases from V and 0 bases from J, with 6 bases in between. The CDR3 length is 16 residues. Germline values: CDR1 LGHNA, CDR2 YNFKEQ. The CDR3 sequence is CASSQDGSSGANVLTF. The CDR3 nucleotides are TGTGCCAGCAGCCAAGATGGGAGCTCTGGGGCCAACGTCCTGACTTTC.

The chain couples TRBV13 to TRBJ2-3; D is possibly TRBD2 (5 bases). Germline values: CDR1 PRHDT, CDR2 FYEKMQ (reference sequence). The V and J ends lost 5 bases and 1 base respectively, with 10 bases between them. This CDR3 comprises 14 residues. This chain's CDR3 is CASSVTGGTDTQYF. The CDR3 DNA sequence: TGTGCCAGCAGCGTAACCGGGGGCACAGATACGCAGTATTTT.

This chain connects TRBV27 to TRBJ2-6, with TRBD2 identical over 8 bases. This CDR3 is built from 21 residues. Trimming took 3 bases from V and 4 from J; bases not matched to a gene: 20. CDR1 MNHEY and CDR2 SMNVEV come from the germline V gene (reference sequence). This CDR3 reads CASSFLLRRPGGEKGANVLTF. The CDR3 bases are TGTGCCAGCAGTTTTCTTTTACGAAGGCCCGGGGGGGAGAAAGGGGCCAACGTCCTGACTTTC. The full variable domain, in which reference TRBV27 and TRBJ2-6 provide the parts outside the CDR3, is EAQVTQNPRYLITVTGKKLTVTCSQNMNHEYMSWYRQDPGLGLRQIYYSMNVEVTDKGDVPEGYKVSRKEKRNFPLILESPSPNQTSLYFCASSFLLRRPGGEKGANVLTFGAGSRLTVL.

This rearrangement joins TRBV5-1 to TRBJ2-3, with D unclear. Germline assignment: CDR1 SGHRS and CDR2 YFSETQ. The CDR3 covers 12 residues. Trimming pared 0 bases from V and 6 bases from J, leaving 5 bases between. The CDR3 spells CASSLVSDTQYF. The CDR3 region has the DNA TGCGCCAGCAGCTTGGTGTCGGATACGCAGTATTTT.

The CDR3 is CASSMSQSLNQPQHF. The CDR3 DNA sequence: TGTGCCAGTAGTATGTCCCAGTCCCTCAATCAGCCCCAGCATTTT. The chain employs TRBV19 and TRBJ1-5; no clear D. Germline V gene lookup returns CDR1 LNHDA and CDR2 SQIVND (reference sequence). There are 15 residues in the CDR3. Trimming removed 3 bases from V and 3 bases from J, with 12 bases in between.

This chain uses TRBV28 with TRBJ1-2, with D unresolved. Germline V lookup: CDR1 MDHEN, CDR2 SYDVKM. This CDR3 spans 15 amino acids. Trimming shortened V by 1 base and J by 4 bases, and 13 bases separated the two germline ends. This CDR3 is CASSLLREAGYGYTF. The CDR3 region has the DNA TGTGCCAGCAGTTTATTGCGGGAGGCGGGCTATGGCTACACCTTC.

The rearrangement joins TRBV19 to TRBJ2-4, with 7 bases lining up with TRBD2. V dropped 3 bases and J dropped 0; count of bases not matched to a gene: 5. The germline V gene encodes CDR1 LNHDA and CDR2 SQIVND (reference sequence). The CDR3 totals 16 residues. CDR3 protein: CASSMMGGVAKNIQYF. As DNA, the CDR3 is TGTGCCAGTAGTATGATGGGGGGGGTAGCCAAAAACATTCAGTACTTC. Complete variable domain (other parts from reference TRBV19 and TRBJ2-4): DGGITQSPKYLFRKEGQNVTLSCEQNLNHDAMYWYRQDPGQGLRLIYYSQIVNDFQKGDIAEGYSVSREKKESFPLTVTSAQKNPTAFYLCASSMMGGVAKNIQYFGAGTRLSVL.

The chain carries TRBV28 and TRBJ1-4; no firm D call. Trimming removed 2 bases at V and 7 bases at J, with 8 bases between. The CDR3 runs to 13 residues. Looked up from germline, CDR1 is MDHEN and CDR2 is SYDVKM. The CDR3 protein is CASSLSQTEKLFF. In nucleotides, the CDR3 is TGTGCCAGCAGTTTAAGCCAGACTGAAAAACTGTTTTTT.

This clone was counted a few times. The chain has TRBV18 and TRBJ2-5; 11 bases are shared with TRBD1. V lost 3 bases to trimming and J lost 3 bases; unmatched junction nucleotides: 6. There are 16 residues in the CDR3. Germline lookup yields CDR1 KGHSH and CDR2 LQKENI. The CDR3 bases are TGTGCCAGCTCACCGACCGGGACAGGGGGTGAAGAGACCCAGTACTTC. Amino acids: CASSPTGTGGEETQYF. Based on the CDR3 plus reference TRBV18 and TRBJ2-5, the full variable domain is NAGVMQNPRHLVRRRGQEARLRCSPMKGHSHVYWYRQLPEEGLKFMVYLQKENIIDESGMPKERFSAEFPKEGPSILRIQQVVRGDSAAYFCASSPTGTGGEETQYFGPGTRLLVL.

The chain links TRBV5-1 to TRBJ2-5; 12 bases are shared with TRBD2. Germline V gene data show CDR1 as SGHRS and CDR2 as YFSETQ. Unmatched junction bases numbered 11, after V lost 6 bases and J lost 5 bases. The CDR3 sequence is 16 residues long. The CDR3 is CASKTSGGSLSETQYF. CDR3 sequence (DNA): TGCGCCAGCAAGACTAGCGGGGGCTCCCTCTCTGAGACCCAGTACTTC.